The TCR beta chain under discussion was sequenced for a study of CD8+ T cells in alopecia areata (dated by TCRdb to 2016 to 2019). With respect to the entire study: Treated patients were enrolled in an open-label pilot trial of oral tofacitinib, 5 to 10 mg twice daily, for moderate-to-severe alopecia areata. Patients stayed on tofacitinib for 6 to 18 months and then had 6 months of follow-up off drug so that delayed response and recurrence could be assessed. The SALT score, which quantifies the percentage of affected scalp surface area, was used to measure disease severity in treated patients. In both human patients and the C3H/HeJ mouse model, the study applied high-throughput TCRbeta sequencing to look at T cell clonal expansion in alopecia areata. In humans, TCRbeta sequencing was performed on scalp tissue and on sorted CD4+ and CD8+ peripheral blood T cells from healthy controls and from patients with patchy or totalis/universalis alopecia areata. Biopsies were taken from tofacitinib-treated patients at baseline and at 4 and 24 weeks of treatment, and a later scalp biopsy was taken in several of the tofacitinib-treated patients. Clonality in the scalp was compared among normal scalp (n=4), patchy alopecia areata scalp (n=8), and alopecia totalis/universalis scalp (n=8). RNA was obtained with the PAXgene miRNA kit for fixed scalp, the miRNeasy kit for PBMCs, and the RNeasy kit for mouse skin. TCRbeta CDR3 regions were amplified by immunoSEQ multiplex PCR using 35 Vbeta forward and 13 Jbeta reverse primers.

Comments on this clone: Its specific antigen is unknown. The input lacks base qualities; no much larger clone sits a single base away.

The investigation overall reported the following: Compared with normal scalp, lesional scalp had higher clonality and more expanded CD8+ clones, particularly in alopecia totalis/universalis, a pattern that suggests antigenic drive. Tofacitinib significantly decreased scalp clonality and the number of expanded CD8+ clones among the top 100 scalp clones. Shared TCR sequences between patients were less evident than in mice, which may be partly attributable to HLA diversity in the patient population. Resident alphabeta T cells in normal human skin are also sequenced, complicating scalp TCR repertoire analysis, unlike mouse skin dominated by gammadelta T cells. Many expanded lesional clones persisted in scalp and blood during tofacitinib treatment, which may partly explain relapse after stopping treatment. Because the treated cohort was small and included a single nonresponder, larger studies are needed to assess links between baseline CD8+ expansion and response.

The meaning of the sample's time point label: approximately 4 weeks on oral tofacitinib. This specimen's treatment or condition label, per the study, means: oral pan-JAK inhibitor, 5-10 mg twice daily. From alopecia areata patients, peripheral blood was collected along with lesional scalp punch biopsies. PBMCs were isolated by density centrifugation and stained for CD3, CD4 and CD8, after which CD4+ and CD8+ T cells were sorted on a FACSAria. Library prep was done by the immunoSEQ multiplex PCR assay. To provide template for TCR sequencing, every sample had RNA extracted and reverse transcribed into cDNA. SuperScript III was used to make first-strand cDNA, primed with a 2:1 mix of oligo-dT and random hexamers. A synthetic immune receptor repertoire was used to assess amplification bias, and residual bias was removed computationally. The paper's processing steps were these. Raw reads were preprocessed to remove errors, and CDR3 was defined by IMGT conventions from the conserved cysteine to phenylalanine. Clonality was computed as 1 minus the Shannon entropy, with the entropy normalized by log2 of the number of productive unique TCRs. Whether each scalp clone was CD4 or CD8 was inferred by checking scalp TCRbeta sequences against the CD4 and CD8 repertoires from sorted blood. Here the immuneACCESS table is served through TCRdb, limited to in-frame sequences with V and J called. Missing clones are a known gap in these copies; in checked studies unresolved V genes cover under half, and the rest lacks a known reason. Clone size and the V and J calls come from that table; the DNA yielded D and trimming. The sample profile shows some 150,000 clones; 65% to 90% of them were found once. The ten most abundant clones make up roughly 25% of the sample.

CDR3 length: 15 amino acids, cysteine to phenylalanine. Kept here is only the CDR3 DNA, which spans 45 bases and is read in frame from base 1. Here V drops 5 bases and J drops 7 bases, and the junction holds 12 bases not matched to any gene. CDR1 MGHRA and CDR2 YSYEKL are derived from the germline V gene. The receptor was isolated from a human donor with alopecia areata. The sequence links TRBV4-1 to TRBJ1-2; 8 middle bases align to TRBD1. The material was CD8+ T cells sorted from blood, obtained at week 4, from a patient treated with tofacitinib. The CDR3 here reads CASSVTQGVRFGYTF. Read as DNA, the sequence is TGCGCCAGCAGCGTCACACAGGGGGTGAGGTTTGGCTACACCTTC.